This record covers a single T cell receptor beta chain. What this receptor recognizes is not known. Qualities for individual bases were not recorded, and no much larger clone is one base off. The data were obtained in a study of graft-versus-host responses after intestinal transplantation (dated by TCRdb to the early 2020s). Regarding the study in general: Recipients received multivisceral, liver-intestinal, or isolated intestinal transplants. Rather than going through the commercial service, samples from a few later patients were sequenced in-house on an Illumina MiSeq and processed with MiXCR. After intestinal transplantation, graft-versus-host and host-versus-graft alloreactive T cell clones were followed in the graft, circulation and bone marrow using bulk TCR-beta CDR3 sequencing. A peak of at least 4% donor T cells among recipient peripheral blood mononuclear cells was the definition used for donor T cell macrochimerism. To identify alloreactive clones, pre-transplant mixed lymphocyte reaction products were sequenced and then compared with unstimulated pre-transplant donor and recipient T cells. The cohort enrolled about two dozen intestinal transplant recipients including one retransplant, and a few patients lacking pretransplant specimens were excluded. Every recipient was given anti-thymocyte globulin induction, followed by approximately 3 years of maintenance tacrolimus and steroids. Overall results and qualifications from the work: Conclusions were limited by the relatively low number and heterogeneity of intestinal transplant patients. GvH clones were detected in recipient bone marrow, and some appeared earlier in ileal mucosa or blood, consistent with an intestinal mucosal origin. In patients with donor T cell macrochimerism, the allografts had high GvH to HvG T cell clonal ratios. Peak levels of circulating GvH clones were associated with declines in HvG clones early after transplant.

Trimming removed 0 bases from V and 4 bases from J, leaving 10 bases between the germline ends. The CDR3 spans 14 residues, from the cysteine through the phenylalanine. CDR3 DNA is the only sequence kept; it has 42 bases, read in frame from the first base. The germline V gene provides CDR1 LGHNA and CDR2 YSLEER. Read against the paper, the sample's time point label means: cells obtained before transplantation from donor or recipient. CD3+CD4+ and CD3+CD8+ populations were FACS-sorted from unstimulated pre-transplant donor and recipient cells taken from spleen or lymph nodes. To prepare the library, the immunoSEQ multiplex PCR assay was applied. For most patients, genomic DNA was isolated with the Qiagen DNeasy Blood and Tissue Kit and sent frozen to Adaptive Biotechnologies for TCR sequencing. Adaptive Biotechnologies carried out high-throughput TCR-beta CDR3 sequencing of genomic DNA for most patients. The original methods were these. Adaptive's ImmunoSEQ software supplied the TCR sequencing data for 15 to 20 patients, while MiXCR and VDJtools were used to process a few other patients. To correct CD4 versus CD8 sorting errors, sequences present in both subsets at a frequency ratio below 5:1 were removed. CDR3 nucleotide sequences shared between donor and recipient were removed because their origin could not be assigned. Alloreactive clones required at least 2-fold expansion over unstimulated cells and minimum CFSE-low frequency of 0.002% (template counts) or 0.001% (read counts). Clones detected in sequenced pre-transplant spleen, lymph node, or MLR CFSE-low populations of the donor or recipient were defined as mappable. The cumulative frequency of alloreactive clones was calculated as a percentage of all sequences, weighted by copy number. What TCRdb holds here is the immuneACCESS table cut down to in-frame rearrangements. Part of the clones is not present; checked against another copy, under half of the missing clones reflect an unresolved V gene, and the others are unexplained. V and J calls and clone size are those listed in that table; D and trimming were worked out from the DNA. The sample table holds more than 70,000 clones, of which 85% to 95% were seen once. Of the sample, roughly 0.4% falls within the top ten clones.

The rearranged chain carries TRBV4-3 and TRBJ2-7, with TRBD2 perhaps the D gene, on 6 matching bases. The clonotype comes from a human donor who was the organ donor for an intestinal transplant. This specimen consisted of unstimulated CD8+ T cells sorted from spleen or lymph node cells, obtained before transplant. CDR3 sequence: CASSQDFGGYEQYF. Read as DNA, the sequence is TGCGCCAGCAGCCAAGATTTCGGGGGTTACGAGCAGTACTTC.